This paragraph covers one T cell receptor (beta chain) sequence. Its matching antigen is unknown. Mismatch repair deficiency was confirmed in all patients, by PCR or immunohistochemistry. TCRs were sequenced from a few patients responding to pembrolizumab. The data were taken from a study of PD-1 blockade in mismatch repair-deficient tumors. At the level of the study: Enrolled about 2013-2016, patients had progressing, pretreated mismatch repair-deficient cancers of about twelve types. Regarding the study as a whole: Tumor-resident clones, often undetectable pretreatment in blood, expanded then contracted after pembrolizumab.

Germline V CDR1 and CDR2: MNHEY, SVGAGI. The V and J ends lost 0 bases and 4 bases respectively, with 10 bases between them. The CDR3 sequence is 15 residues long. Assay: immunoSEQ multiplex PCR; the TCRdb copy retains only in-frame clones and omits some. Of some 130,000 clones listed, more than 70% are singletons. This TCR came from an adult with mismatch repair-deficient cancer. The chain recombines TRBV6-5 with TRBJ2-1; D not resolved. This specimen consisted of peripheral blood, obtained roughly 67 weeks after starting pembrolizumab. Here the CDR3 DNA reads TGTGCCAGCAGTTACTCCCTTAGGACGTACAATGAGCAGTTCTTC. Translating gives CASSYSLRTYNEQFF.